This T cell receptor (beta chain) was sequenced during a study of OX40 agonist ivuxolimab in advanced cancers. Study-level background: Melanoma, hepatocellular carcinoma, head and neck or renal cell cancer occurred in dose-escalation patients. Study-wide findings and caveats: Which antigen the expanded peripheral T cells recognized is unknown.

The V end was cut by 7 bases, the J end by 1 base, with 16 bases between. Germline V gene data show CDR1 as SGHDN and CDR2 as FVKESK. This CDR3 is built from 15 residues. TCRdb keeps only in-frame clones here, not all; method: immunoSEQ multiplex PCR. The table has more than 80,000 clones, roughly nine tenths seen once; the top ten hold about 0.48%. Patients who had autoimmune disease history or got systemic immunosuppression were left out. Note on this clone: The antigen is not known.

This receptor was obtained from an adult with an advanced solid tumor such as melanoma, head and neck, liver or kidney cancer. The sample was CD4+ or CD8+ T cells sorted from blood, taken in a trial of the OX40 agonist ivuxolimab. The chain combines TRBV14 with TRBJ2-5, with D perhaps TRBD1 (6 bases). In DNA, the CDR3 is TGTGCCAGCAACCGGCAGGGGTCCCTCCAAGAGACCCAGTACTTC. Translating it yields CASNRQGSLQETQYF.